The 31 T cell receptor beta chains given below trace back to one sample, sequenced in a study of tumor-infiltrating lymphocytes in localized non-small cell lung cancer (dated by TCRdb to the early 2020s). The protocol used for the library was the immunoSEQ multiplex PCR assay. TCRdb took this table from immuneACCESS and kept in-frame rearrangements with V and J called. Such tables lack part of the clones; where checked against another copy, unresolved V genes explain under half of the gap, and the rest is unexplained. Counted in this sample were roughly 30,000 clones; 80% to 90% of them appeared once. About 2% of the sample is held by the ten biggest clonotypes. The sequencing sample was made of lung tumor tissue. These receptors were obtained from a human donor with non-small cell lung cancer.

The genes are TRBV5-1 and TRBJ2-7; D is unclear. There are 15 residues in the CDR3. V was cut by 0 bases and J by 4 bases, with 14 bases left in between. Germline-derived CDR1 and CDR2 are SGHRS and YFSETQ. The CDR3 protein is CASSLVAGNWYEQYF. In DNA, the CDR3 is TGCGCCAGCAGCTTGGTTGCAGGTAATTGGTACGAGCAGTACTTC.

This chain links TRBV20-1 with TRBJ2-4; 7 positions match TRBD1. Germline CDR1 is DFQATT and CDR2 is SNEGSKA (reference sequence). The CDR3 has 11 amino acids. V lost 3 bases and J lost 12; bases outside the gene matches: 5. DNA of the CDR3: TGCAGTGCTAGTGACAGGGTGGGTCAGTACTTC. This translates into CSASDRVGQYF.

This sequence joins TRBV5-1 and TRBJ2-3; 8 positions match TRBD2. The CDR3 runs to 18 residues. Germline V gene lookup returns CDR1 SGHRS and CDR2 YFSETQ. Germline trimming cut 0 bases from V and 3 bases from J; bases unmatched to any gene: 12. The chain's CDR3 is CASSLGGSRGGRTDTQYF. The CDR3 DNA sequence: TGCGCCAGCAGCTTGGGAGGCTCCCGGGGGGGCCGGACAGATACGCAGTATTTT.

This chain links TRBV2 with TRBJ2-5; D is perhaps TRBD1 (7 bases). In germline, CDR1 is SNHLY, CDR2 FYNNEI. The CDR3 loop spans 16 amino acids. V was clipped by 3 bases and J by 5 bases, with 19 bases between them. The CDR3 sequence is CASSDLRQGRGETQYF. CDR3 in DNA: TGTGCCAGCAGTGACCTCAGACAGGGCCGGGGGGAGACCCAGTACTTC.

This clone was seen only once. The J gene is TRBJ1-1, the V gene TRBV10-3; 10 bases are shared with TRBD1. The junction had 8 bases not matched to a gene; V was cut back by 6 bases and J by 4 bases. This CDR3 is built from 15 residues. Germline loops: CDR1 ENHRY, CDR2 SYGVKD. CDR3 amino acids: CAIREDRGHVTEAFF. The CDR3 coding sequence is TGTGCCATCAGGGAAGACAGGGGGCACGTCACTGAAGCTTTCTTT.

This chain links TRBV7-2 with TRBJ2-7; D gene unclear. The germline V and J ends were trimmed by 1 base and 6 bases, with 16 bases remaining between them. The CDR3 runs to 15 residues. Germline CDR1 and CDR2: SGHTA and FQGNSA. CDR3 in amino acids: CASSLGLGESFEQYF. In DNA, the CDR3 is TGTGCCAGCAGCTTAGGTTTGGGCGAAAGCTTCGAGCAGTACTTC.

This chain links TRBV5-1 with TRBJ1-5, with TRBD1 matching over 8 bases. With V trimmed by 1 base and J by 5 bases, 5 bases remained unmatched. The CDR3 totals 15 residues. The germline gives CDR1 SGHRS, CDR2 YFSETQ. The CDR3 DNA sequence: TGCGCCAGCAGCTTGCAGGGGGCGGGCGATCAGCCCCAGCATTTT. As protein: CASSLQGAGDQPQHF.

This clone appeared a single time. The chain employs TRBV6-5 and TRBJ2-1, with TRBD1 matching 9 bases. The V gene's germline CDR1 is MNHEY and CDR2 SVGAGI. The CDR3 length is 14 residues. The ends lost 6 bases at V and 2 bases at J; junction bases unmatched: 2. The CDR3 is CASSYRGPYNEQFF. CDR3 coding DNA: TGTGCCAGCAGCTACAGGGGGCCCTACAATGAGCAGTTCTTC.

The DNA for the CDR3 is TGTGCCAGCAGCCCGGTCGTGGGGAAATCCTACGAGCAGTACTTC. Encoded protein: CASSPVVGKSYEQYF. The genes are TRBV5-6 and TRBJ2-7; no reliable D call. The CDR3 loop spans 15 amino acids. Germline assignment: CDR1 SGHDT and CDR2 YYEEEE. V was cut by 4 bases and J by 1 base, with 15 bases left in between.

The rearrangement uses TRBV27 and TRBJ1-6, with a weak D call TRBD1 (6 bases). Germline V gene data show CDR1 as MNHEY and CDR2 as SMNVEV (reference sequence). The length of the CDR3 is 15 residues. The V gene lost 9 bases and the J gene lost 13 bases, with 25 bases spanning the gap. The CDR3 is CASALTQGVMVPLHF. CDR3 bases: TGTGCCAGTGCTCTTACACAGGGAGTTATGGTTCCCCTCCACTTT.

The chain carries TRBV7-2 and TRBJ1-1; D possibly corresponds to TRBD1 (6 bases). With 3 bases removed from V and 3 bases from J, the gap between germline ends came to 11 bases. The CDR3 totals 14 residues. Germline assignment: CDR1 SGHTA and CDR2 FQGNSA. DNA for the CDR3: TGTGCCAGCAGCTTGGGGGGCGGGTACACTGAAGCTTTCTTT. Amino acids: CASSLGGGYTEAFF.

J is TRBJ2-5 and V is TRBV6-1; D is unresolved. The V gene's germline CDR1 is MNHNS and CDR2 SASEGT. V dropped 7 bases and J dropped 5 bases, with 14 bases sitting between them. The CDR3 sequence is 13 residues long. CDR3: CASNMAPRETQYF. For the CDR3, the DNA is TGTGCCAGCAATATGGCTCCCCGGGAGACCCAGTACTTC.

This chain joins TRBV27 and TRBJ1-2; 8 bases map to TRBD1. Unmatched junction bases numbered 10, after V lost 5 bases and J lost 8 bases. Germline V CDR1 and CDR2: MNHEY, SMNVEV (reference sequence). The CDR3 is 14 amino acids. Here the CDR3 DNA reads TGTGCCAGCAGTCCCTCTAGGACAGGGTACGGCTACACCTTC. Protein product: CASSPSRTGYGYTF.

In this sample, this clone turned up once. The chain carries TRBV2 and TRBJ2-2; 8 bases fit TRBD1. The CDR3 spans 15 residues. Germline CDR1 SNHLY, CDR2 FYNNEI. Trimming at V came to 6 bases and at J to 5 bases, leaving 8 bases not matched to a gene. Written as DNA, the CDR3 is TGTGCCAGCAGCGAAAACAGGGGGTTGACCGGGGAGCTGTTTTTT. Amino acid sequence: CASSENRGLTGELFF.

The chain carries TRBV5-4 and TRBJ1-2, with D uncertain. V gave up 4 bases and J gave up 5 bases, with 12 bases separating them. Looked up from germline, CDR1 is SGHNT and CDR2 is YYREEE (reference sequence). This CDR3 contains 13 residues. The DNA of the CDR3 is TGTGCCAGCAGCCCTCGTGATGGGTATGGCTACACCTTC. Amino acids: CASSPRDGYGYTF.

The V and J genes are TRBV5-4 and TRBJ2-1; D not resolved. V lost 2 bases and J lost 5, with 11 bases in between. This CDR3 spans 14 amino acids. Germline V gene lookup returns CDR1 SGHNT and CDR2 YYREEE (reference sequence). The CDR3 DNA sequence: TGTGCCAGCAGCTTTTTAGTCTCGGACAATGAGCAGTTCTTC. Its translation is CASSFLVSDNEQFF.

The chain is built from TRBV19 and TRBJ2-3; 12 nucleotides agree with TRBD2. The CDR3 runs to 16 residues. Germline trimming cut 6 bases from V and 7 bases from J; bases unmatched to any gene: 11. Germline V CDR1 and CDR2: LNHDA, SQIVND (reference sequence). Here the CDR3 reads CASSSPRLAGAYTQYF. The CDR3 DNA is TGTGCCAGTAGCTCTCCGAGACTAGCGGGGGCTTATACGCAGTATTTT.

The chain has TRBV11-2 and TRBJ2-7, with TRBD1 matching 9 bases. This CDR3 has 15 residues. V lost 2 bases to trimming and J lost 9 bases; unmatched junction nucleotides: 11. Germline values: CDR1 SGHAT, CDR2 FQNNGV. The CDR3 DNA sequence: TGTGCCAGCAGCTTAACGGACAGGGGACCCAACCCGCAGTACTTC. It translates to CASSLTDRGPNPQYF.

The chain is built from TRBV5-1 and TRBJ2-5, with 7 bases aligning to TRBD1. With V trimmed by 3 bases and J by 0 bases, 8 bases remained unmatched. Germline-derived CDR1 and CDR2 are SGHRS and YFSETQ. The CDR3 extends over 16 amino acids. The chain's CDR3 is CASSSRLTGNQETQYF. CDR3 DNA sequence: TGCGCCAGCAGCTCCCGATTGACAGGGAACCAAGAGACCCAGTACTTC.

The gene calls are TRBV7-8 and TRBJ2-7, with TRBD2 as a possible D gene (7 bases). Germline V lookup: CDR1 SGHVS, CDR2 FQNEAQ. CDR3 size: 15 residues. Trimming shortened V by 6 bases and J by 3 bases, and 18 bases separated the two germline ends. This chain's CDR3 is CASRFEGGGYYEQYF. CDR3 DNA: TGTGCCAGCAGGTTCGAGGGGGGGGGTTACTACGAGCAGTACTTC. Complete variable domain (other parts from reference TRBV7-8 and TRBJ2-7): GAGVSQSPRYKVAKRGQDVALRCDPISGHVSLFWYQQALGQGPEFLTYFQNEAQLDKSGLPSDRFFAERPEGSVSTLKIQRTQQEDSAVYLCASRFEGGGYYEQYFGPGTRLTVT.

This clone was counted once. This chain links TRBV29-1 with TRBJ2-7, with D tentatively TRBD2 (5 bases). The CDR3 length is 13 residues. The V end was cut by 5 bases, the J end by 6 bases, with 17 bases between. The germline V gene has CDR1 SQVTM and CDR2 ANQGSEA. The CDR3 loop reads CSVLPQSGGEQYF. CDR3 nucleotides: TGCAGCGTTCTCCCGCAGAGCGGTGGCGAGCAGTACTTC.

The chain links TRBV4-3 to TRBJ1-4; D not certain. The V and J ends lost 4 bases and 2 bases respectively, with 11 bases between them. CDR1 and CDR2 (germline): LGHNA, YSLEER. This CDR3 comprises 15 residues. The CDR3: CASSLDGRTNEKLFF. CDR3 bases: TGCGCCAGCAGCCTTGACGGTAGGACTAATGAAAAACTGTTTTTT.

The chain recombines TRBV6-5 with TRBJ1-4, with 7 bases that match TRBD1. CDR3 size: 15 residues. In germline, CDR1 is MNHEY, CDR2 SVGAGI. J was trimmed by 2 bases and V by 6 bases; bases with no gene match: 6. In DNA, the CDR3 is TGTGCCAGCAGCCCCAGGGGGGAGACTAATGAAAAACTGTTTTTT. Translation: CASSPRGETNEKLFF.

The chain is built from TRBV14 and TRBJ1-6; D may be TRBD1 (5 bases). CDR1 is SGHDN and CDR2 is FVKESK in the germline V gene. V was cut by 1 base and J by 3 bases, with 7 bases left in between. This CDR3 has 15 residues. CDR3 residues: CASSQGGLYNSPLHF. CDR3 bases: TGTGCCAGCAGCCAAGGGGGACTCTATAATTCACCCCTCCACTTT.

V gene TRBV6-4 combines with J gene TRBJ2-1; TRBD2 might be the D (5 bases). Germline-derived CDR1 and CDR2 are MRHNA and SNTAGT. V lost 3 bases and J 12 bases, leaving 15 bases between the germline ends. The CDR3 is 13 amino acids. The CDR3 reads CASSEGAAGRQFF. CDR3 nucleotide sequence: TGTGCCAGCAGTGAAGGCGCGGCGGGTAGGCAGTTCTTC.

The chain employs TRBV4-2 and TRBJ2-5; D possibly uses TRBD1 or TRBD2 (5 bases each). Germline loops: CDR1 LGHNA, CDR2 YNFKEQ. Trimming cost V 0 bases and J 2 bases, with 7 bases left between them. This CDR3 comprises 14 residues. CDR3 DNA: TGTGCCAGCAGCCAAGATTGGGGGCAAGAGACCCAGTACTTC. It specifies CASSQDWGQETQYF.

The chain has TRBV5-1 and TRBJ2-7, with TRBD1 matching over 12 bases. Trimming cost V 7 bases and J 5 bases; bases outside gene matches: 10. This CDR3 is 15 amino acids long. The germline V gene encodes CDR1 SGHRS and CDR2 YFSETQ. The CDR3 protein is CASPGFGTGGNEQYF. The CDR3 nucleotides are TGCGCCAGCCCTGGGTTCGGGACAGGGGGCAACGAGCAGTACTTC.

This chain uses TRBV4-1 with TRBJ1-1, with TRBD1 matching over 8 bases. This CDR3 has 17 residues. Germline-derived CDR1 and CDR2 are MGHRA and YSYEKL. V dropped 0 bases and J dropped 0; count of bases not matched to a gene: 6. The CDR3 is CASSQDSAGGLNTEAFF. CDR3 DNA: TGCGCCAGCAGCCAAGATTCAGCAGGGGGCTTGAACACTGAAGCTTTCTTT.

J is TRBJ1-3 and V is TRBV27; tentative D call: TRBD1 (6 bases). V was clipped by 4 bases and J by 3 bases, with 13 bases between them. CDR1 and CDR2 (germline): MNHEY, SMNVEV (reference sequence). The CDR3 spans 15 residues. The CDR3 spells CASSSPGHLGNTIYF. The CDR3 bases are TGTGCCAGCAGTTCGCCGGGACACCTTGGAAACACCATATATTTT.

V gene TRBV27 combines with J gene TRBJ1-6; 7 nucleotides line up with TRBD1. V trimming: 5 bases; J trimming: 9 bases; junction bases outside the gene matches: 13. Germline loops: CDR1 MNHEY, CDR2 SMNVEV (reference sequence). The CDR3 runs 16 residues. The CDR3 DNA sequence: TGTGCCAGCAGTACGCCGGGACAGCGTTTGGGTTCACCCCTCCACTTT. This gives the protein CASSTPGQRLGSPLHF.

This chain links TRBV27 with TRBJ2-1; a weak D match, TRBD2 (5 bases). Deletions cut 3 bases from V and 4 bases from J, with 16 bases between. This CDR3 is built from 16 residues. Per the germline V gene, CDR1 is MNHEY and CDR2 is SMNVEV (reference sequence). The CDR3 sequence: CASSLYGERDYNEQFF. The CDR3, as DNA: TGTGCCAGCAGTTTGTACGGGGAGCGAGATTACAATGAGCAGTTCTTC.